This is a list of T cell receptor beta chains from one sample in a study of blood T cells in healthy people across ages. TCRdb called the 5' RACE reads again in MiXCR, with one record for every CDR3 protein. There are about 1,400,000 distinct CDR3 sequences in the sample; approximately 59% occur only once, and 6.7% lies in the top ten. The sample was blood. The receptors here all came from a man between 18 and 29 years old in good health. The CDR3 runs from the conserved cysteine through the conserved F or W. A D gene is named only where the DNA matches it firmly. Clone size appears in some rows only: once, few, many, or a class for an expanded clone.

TRBJ1-2 | TRBD1 | TRBV20-1 | . | TGCAGTGCGTTGGGACAGTCGGTCTTGGATGGCTACACCTTC | CSALGQSVLDGYTF
TRBJ2-6 | . | TRBV6-2/TRBV6-3 | . | TGTGCCAGCAGTCCTCCCCTACAGGGCTCCTTGCTCTCTGGGGCCAACGTCCTGACTTTC | CASSPPLQGSLLSGANVLTF
TRBJ1-1 | TRBD1 | TRBV7-9 | . | TGTGCCAGCAGTTATTCGGGACAGGTCCTCCGGGGCACTGAAGCTTTCTTT | CASSYSGQVLRGTEAFF
TRBJ2-2 | . | TRBV27 | . | TGTGCCAGCAGTGTTCCAATCACCGGGGAGCTGTTTTTT | CASSVPITGELFF
TRBJ2-7 | . | TRBV7-6 | . | TGTGCCAGCAGCTTAATGCCGGGCGAGAACGAGCAGTACTTC | CASSLMPGENEQYF
TRBJ2-7 | . | TRBV4-1 | . | TGCGCCAGCAGCCAAGACGGGGCAGGGGCCTACGAGCAGTACTTC | CASSQDGAGAYEQYF
TRBJ1-4 | . | TRBV3-1 | few | TGTGCCAGCAGTTTTGGTTTTGGTGAAAAACTGTTTTTT | CASSFGFGEKLFF
TRBJ2-5 | TRBD2 | TRBV20-1 | . | TGCAGTGCAAAGAGCGGGGGGGCTATAGAGACCCAGTACTTC | CSAKSGGAIETQYF
TRBJ2-1 | TRBD1 | TRBV11-2 | once | TGTGCCAGCAGCTTACCGCAGGGGGCTGGGGGGTACAATGAGCAGTTCTTC | CASSLPQGAGGYNEQFF
TRBJ2-5 | TRBD2 | TRBV28 | . | TGTGCCAGCAGGACCTGGACTAGCGGAGAAGACAAAGAGACCCAGTACTTC | CASRTWTSGEDKETQYF
TRBJ1-2 | . | TRBV7-8 | . | TGTGCCAGCAGCTCCGGGTCTGGCTATGGCTACACCTTC | CASSSGSGYGYTF
TRBJ2-7 | . | TRBV25-1 | . | TGTGCCAGCAGTGACATGGACACCTACGAGCAGTACTTC | CASSDMDTYEQYF
TRBJ1-5 | . | TRBV4-3 | . | TGCGCCAGCAGCCAACGTGTTGGGGCAAGCCAGCCCCAGCATTTT | CASSQRVGASQPQHF
TRBJ2-6 | . | TRBV29-1 | few | TGCAGCGTTGATATGGGGGCCAACGTCCTGACTTTC | CSVDMGANVLTF
TRBJ2-3 | TRBD2 | TRBV10-3 | few | TGTGCCATCAGAGTAGCGGGGGGCACAGATACGCAGTATTTT | CAIRVAGGTDTQYF
TRBJ2-5 | TRBD2 | TRBV20-1 | . | TGCAGTGCTTGGGTTCCGGGACTAGCGGTCCAAGAGACCCAGTACTTC | CSAWVPGLAVQETQYF
TRBJ1-6 | . | TRBV27 | . | TGTGCCAGCAGTTTCCTCCAATCGGACTCCTATAATTCACCCCTCCACTTT | CASSFLQSDSYNSPLHF
TRBJ2-1 | . | TRBV6-2/TRBV6-3 | . | TGTGCCAGCAGTTTACACCCGGGGCTATCCTACAATGAGCAGTTCTTC | CASSLHPGLSYNEQFF
TRBJ1-1 | TRBD1 | TRBV4-3 | . | TGCGCCAGCAGCCAAGGCCCCCTACCTCAACCAGGACAGGGGTCGAACACTGAAGCTTTCTTT | CASSQGPLPQPGQGSNTEAFF
TRBJ1-6 | . | TRBV4-3 | . | TGCGCCAGCAGCCAAGGACTGACGAATTCACCCCTCCACTTT | CASSQGLTNSPLHF
TRBJ1-1 | . | TRBV28 | . | TGTGTCAGCAGCCCGGACGGGCCGAACACTGAAGCTTTCTTT | CVSSPDGPNTEAFF
TRBJ2-7 | . | TRBV10-3 | . | TGTGCCATCAGTAGCCAGGGCTACGAGCAGTACTTC | CAISSQGYEQYF
TRBJ2-7 | TRBD1 | TRBV2 | . | TGTGCCAGCAGTCCCCCGGGACAGCCCCTAAATTACGAGCAGTACTTC | CASSPPGQPLNYEQYF
TRBJ1-2 | TRBD1 | TRBV7-9 | . | TGCGCCAGCAGCTTACACCGGGACAGGGACGGTGGCTACACCTTC | CASSLHRDRDGGYTF
TRBJ2-7 | TRBD1 | TRBV15 | . | TGTGCCACCAGCAAGAGGACAGGGGGGTACGAGCAGTACTTC | CATSKRTGGYEQYF
TRBJ1-2 | TRBD1 | TRBV4-2 | . | TGTGCCAGCAGCGGACAGGGTCAAGCTAACTATGGCTACACCTTC | CASSGQGQANYGYTF
TRBJ1-2 | . | TRBV6-1 | few | TGTGCCAGCAGTGAAGGCCCGTCTTTCTATGGCTACACCTTC | CASSEGPSFYGYTF
TRBJ2-3 | . | TRBV20-1 | . | TGCAGTGCTAGAGATCAGCAGGGGAGCGCAGATACGCAGTATTTT | CSARDQQGSADTQYF
TRBJ1-6 | TRBD1 | TRBV7-8 | once | TGTGCCAGCAGCTCAGTAGGACAGGGGGCGTCACCCCTCCACTTT | CASSSVGQGASPLHF
TRBJ2-5 | TRBD1 | TRBV14 | . | TGTGCCAGCAGCCAACTCGGACAGGGTGAGGAGACCCAGTACTTC | CASSQLGQGEETQYF
TRBJ2-7 | . | TRBV27 | few | TGTGCCAGCAGTTTTGGGGGGTTCAGCTCCTACGAGCAGTACTTC | CASSFGGFSSYEQYF
TRBJ1-1 | . | TRBV24-1 | . | TGTGCCACCAGTGCTGGGGGAACTGAAGCTTTCTTT | CATSAGGTEAFF
TRBJ2-1 | . | TRBV29-1 | . | TGCAGCGTAGGGGAGGCCTCCTACAATGAGCAGTTCTTC | CSVGEASYNEQFF
TRBJ2-5 | TRBD1 | TRBV7-2 | few | TGTGCCAGCAGCTTAGGTCGGGACAGGGTCGCGGAGACCCAGTACTTC | CASSLGRDRVAETQYF
TRBJ2-7 | . | TRBV7-2 | few | TGTGCCAGCAGCTTTTCGTCAGACTCCTACGAGCAGTACTTC | CASSFSSDSYEQYF
TRBJ2-7 | . | TRBV2 | . | TGTGCCAGCAGTGAAGCGCTTCTCATGATTACCTACGAGCAGTACTTC | CASSEALLMITYEQYF
TRBJ2-1 | TRBD2 | TRBV4-1 | . | TGCGCCAGCAGCCAAGATCTCACTAGCGGGAGTATCGGCAATGAGCAGTTCTTC | CASSQDLTSGSIGNEQFF
TRBJ1-2 | . | TRBV27 | . | TGTGCCAGCAGTTCCCTTGGACCTTCCGATGGCTACACCTTC | CASSSLGPSDGYTF
TRBJ1-1 | . | TRBV15 | . | TGTGCCACCAGCAGACTAATGAACACTGAAGCTTTCTTT | CATSRLMNTEAFF
TRBJ2-7 | TRBD1 | TRBV20-1 | . | TGCAGCGCTAGAGATCTACAGGGGTCGAGAAATGAGCAGTACTTC | CSARDLQGSRNEQYF
TRBJ2-5 | TRBD2 | TRBV24-1 | . | TGTGCCACCAGTGAAGGGGCTAGCGGGAGAAAAGAGACCCAGTACTTC | CATSEGASGRKETQYF
TRBJ2-7 | . | TRBV12-3/TRBV12-4 | . | TGTGCCAGCAGCCACTCCAGTCGGAGCTACGAGCAGTACTTC | CASSHSSRSYEQYF
TRBJ2-7 | . | TRBV7-2 | few | TGTGCCAGCAGCTTATCTAGCGCAAGCTCCTACGAGCAGTACTTC | CASSLSSASSYEQYF
TRBJ1-2 | TRBD1 | TRBV20-1 | . | TGCAGTGCTACCACGACAGGGGTTGGCGGCTACACCTTC | CSATTTGVGGYTF
TRBJ1-2 | . | TRBV12-3/TRBV12-4 | few | TGTGCCAGCAGTTTAGCCCGCAGAGTTGGCTACACCTTC | CASSLARRVGYTF
TRBJ1-2 | . | TRBV9 | . | TGTGCCAGCAGCGTTTCGGCCACATATGGCTACACCTTC | CASSVSATYGYTF
TRBJ2-3 | . | TRBV4-2 | . | TGTGCCAGCAGCCAAGCGGGGGACACAGATACGCAGTATTTT | CASSQAGDTDTQYF
TRBJ1-2 | TRBD1 | TRBV10-3 | . | TGTGCCATCAGTGAGTCAAAGGGGGCAACTGGCTACACCTTC | CAISESKGATGYTF
TRBJ2-7 | TRBD1 | TRBV10-3 | few | TGTGCCATCGGGACAGGAACTTACGAGCAGTACTTC | CAIGTGTYEQYF
TRBJ1-3 | . | TRBV19 | . | TGTGCCAGTAGTATCGACCGAAGCTCTGGAAACACCATATATTTT | CASSIDRSSGNTIYF
TRBJ2-1 | TRBD2 | TRBV7-6 | . | TGTGCCAGCAGCACATCGCGGGGGGGCGGGCAGTTCTTC | CASSTSRGGGQFF
TRBJ2-5 | . | TRBV21-1 | . | TGTGCCAGCAGCCAAAGACTAGCGGGAGTACAAGAGACCCAGTACTTC | CASSQRLAGVQETQYF